Reported below is one TCR beta chain. The target of this receptor is not known. The input lacks base qualities; no much larger clone sits a single base away. Other DNA sequences of this sample code for an identical CDR3. Spanning cysteine to phenylalanine, the CDR3 consists of 15 amino acids. The CDR3 DNA has 45 bases and is translated from base 1. CDR1 and CDR2 are read off the germline V gene as MGHRA and YSYEKL. Trimming at the junction amounts to 2 bases on V and 1 base on J, and the germline ends lie 11 bases apart. Library generation was performed with the immunoSEQ multiplex PCR assay. TCRdb took this table from immuneACCESS and kept in-frame rearrangements with V and J called. Such tables lack part of the clones; where checked against another copy, unresolved V genes explain under half of the gap, and the rest is unexplained. Counted in this sample were about 61,000 clones; 97% of them appeared once. The ten most abundant clones make up 0.15% to 0.25% of the sample.

These data belong to a study of technical replicates of blood from a few donors (TCRdb year 2017). This receptor chain uses TRBV4-1 and TRBJ1-1, and perhaps TRBD1 as D gene, on 5 matching bases. The receptor's source is a human donor in good health. The sequenced sample consisted of T cells isolated from PBMCs. The nucleotide sequence is given as TGCGCCAGCAGCCAATTTAGCACAGGGAACACTGAAGCTTTCTTT. The translation is CASSQFSTGNTEAFF.